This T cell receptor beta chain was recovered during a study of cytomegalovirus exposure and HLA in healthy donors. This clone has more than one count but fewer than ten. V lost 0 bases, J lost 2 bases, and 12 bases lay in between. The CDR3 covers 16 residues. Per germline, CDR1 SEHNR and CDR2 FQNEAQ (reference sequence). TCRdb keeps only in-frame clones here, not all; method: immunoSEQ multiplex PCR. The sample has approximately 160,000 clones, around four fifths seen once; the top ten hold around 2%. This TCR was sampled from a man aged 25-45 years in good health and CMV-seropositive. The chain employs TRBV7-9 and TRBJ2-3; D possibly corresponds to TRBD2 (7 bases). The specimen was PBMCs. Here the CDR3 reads CASSLAGGPYTDTQYF. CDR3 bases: TGTGCCAGCAGCTTAGCGGGGGGGCCCTACACAGATACGCAGTATTTT.